This T cell receptor beta chain was profiled in a study of cytomegalovirus exposure and HLA in healthy donors. The CDR3 is 17 residues long. V was clipped by 0 bases and J by 4 bases, with 15 bases between them. Germline V gene sequence: CDR1 MGHRA, CDR2 YSYEKL. The PCR had 60 Vbeta and 13 Jbeta primers. Libraries were prepared by immunoSEQ multiplex PCR; TCRdb keeps only in-frame clonotypes and omits some of them. The sample consists of about 110,000 clones, 60% to 85% of them appearing once. Sequenced input: PBMCs. The gene calls are TRBV4-1 and TRBJ2-2, with a weak D call TRBD1 (6 bases). The TCR comes from a woman in her thirties in good health and CMV-seronegative. The CDR3 loop is CASSQDGSGHITGELFF. The CDR3, as DNA: TGCGCCAGCAGCCAAGATGGGTCGGGACACATCACCGGGGAGCTGTTTTTT.